Here is one TCR beta chain with its context. The diagnostic workup employed clinical symptoms, serum thyroxine, TRAb, thyroid ultrasound and orbital computed tomography. Germline assignment: CDR1 SGHAT and CDR2 FQNNGV. V lost 6 bases to trimming and J lost 8 bases; unmatched junction nucleotides: 11. This CDR3 comprises 16 residues. The data belong to a study of Graves' ophthalmopathy and Graves' hyperthyroidism. Study information: Before any treatment was given, at initial diagnosis, peripheral blood was collected.

Amplification of the TCR beta CDR3 regions used RNA transcripts (as template). HTBI-primed first-round RT-PCR preceded second-round multiplex PCR. TCRdb reprocessed the multiplex PCR reads with MiXCR, giving one entry per CDR3 protein. The sample shows about 400,000 distinct CDR3 sequences, about a sixth of them seen only once. J is TRBJ2-2 and V is TRBV11-2; 11 positions agree with TRBD2. This receptor was taken from a woman in her late teens or twenties with Graves' ophthalmopathy. The source material was peripheral blood. CDR3 sequence reads: CASRRATSGIWGELFF. CDR3 nucleotides: TGTGCCAGCAGGAGGGCGACTAGCGGGATTTGGGGGGAGCTGTTTTTT.